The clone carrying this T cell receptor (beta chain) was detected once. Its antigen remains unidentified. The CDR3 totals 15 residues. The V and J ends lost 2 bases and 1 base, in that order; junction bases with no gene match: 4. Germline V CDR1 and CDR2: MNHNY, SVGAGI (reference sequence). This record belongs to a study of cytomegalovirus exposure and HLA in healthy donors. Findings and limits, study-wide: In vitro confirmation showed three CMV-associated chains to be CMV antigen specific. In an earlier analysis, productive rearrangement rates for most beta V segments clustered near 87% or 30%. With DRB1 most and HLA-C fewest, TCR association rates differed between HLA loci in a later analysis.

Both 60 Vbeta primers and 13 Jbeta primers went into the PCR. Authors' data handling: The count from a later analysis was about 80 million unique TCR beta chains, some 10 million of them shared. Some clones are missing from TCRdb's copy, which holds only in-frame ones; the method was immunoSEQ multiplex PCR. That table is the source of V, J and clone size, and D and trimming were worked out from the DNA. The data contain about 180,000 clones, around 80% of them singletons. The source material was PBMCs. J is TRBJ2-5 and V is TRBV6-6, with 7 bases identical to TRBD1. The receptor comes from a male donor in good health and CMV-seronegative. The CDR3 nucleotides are TGTGCCAGCAGTTACCCTGGACAGGCCCAAGAGACCCAGTACTTC. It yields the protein CASSYPGQAQETQYF.